This TCR beta chain is from a study of T cell repertoires in cytomegalovirus infection. A few counts support this clonotype. Trimming stripped 3 bases from V and 7 bases from J, with 9 bases between. The CDR3 sequence is 13 residues long. CDR1 is MNHNS, CDR2 SASEGT, per germline. MiXCR, run by TCRdb on the reads, gives a single entry per CDR3 protein. The sample has approximately 500,000 distinct CDR3 sequences; approximately 15% are singletons. This receptor was identified in a human donor in good health (CMV status not recorded). Some clones in this sample may be carry-over from other donors' samples. The sequencing sample was made of CD8+ T cells from PBMCs. The J gene is TRBJ2-2, the V gene TRBV6-1; D ambiguous. CDR3 in amino acids: CASSEWFIGELFF. The CDR3, as DNA: TGTGCCAGCAGTGAGTGGTTTATCGGGGAGCTGTTTTTT.